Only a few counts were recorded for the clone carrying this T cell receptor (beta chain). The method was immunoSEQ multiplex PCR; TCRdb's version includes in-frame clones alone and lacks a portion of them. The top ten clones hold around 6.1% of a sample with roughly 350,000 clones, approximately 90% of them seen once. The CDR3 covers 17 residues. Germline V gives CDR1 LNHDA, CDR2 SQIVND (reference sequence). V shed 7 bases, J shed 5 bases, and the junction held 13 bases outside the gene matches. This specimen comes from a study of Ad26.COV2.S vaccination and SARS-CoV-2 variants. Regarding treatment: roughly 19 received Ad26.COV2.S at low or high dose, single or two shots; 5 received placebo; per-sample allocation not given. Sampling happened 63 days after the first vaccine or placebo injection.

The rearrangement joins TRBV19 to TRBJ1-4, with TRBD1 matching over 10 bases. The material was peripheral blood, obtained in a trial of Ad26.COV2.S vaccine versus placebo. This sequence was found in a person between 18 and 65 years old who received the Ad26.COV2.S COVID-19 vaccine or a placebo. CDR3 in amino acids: CASNSPPGQGRNEKLFF. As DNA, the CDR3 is TGTGCCAGTAATTCTCCCCCGGGACAGGGGCGGAATGAAAAACTGTTTTTT.